This T cell receptor beta chain was identified in a study of blood T cell repertoires in COVID-19. The overall study: Sites in the United States, Italy and Spain provided acute and convalescent COVID-19 samples.

Using immunoSEQ multiplex PCR, the repertoire was profiled, and TCRdb retains in-frame clones only, with some absent. The sample lists more than 75,000 clones; about 90% were seen once. The origin of this receptor is a woman in her 70s with acute or convalescent COVID-19. Input material: peripheral blood.

CDR3 amino acids: CASSLGEEQYF. The CDR3 DNA follows: TGCGCCAGCAGCTTGGGAGAAGAGCAGTACTTC. This chain links TRBV5-1 with TRBJ2-7, with D unresolved. The CDR3 covers 11 residues. CDR1 is SGHRS, CDR2 YFSETQ, per germline. V was shortened by 0 bases and J by 7 bases, with 5 bases between the two germline ends.